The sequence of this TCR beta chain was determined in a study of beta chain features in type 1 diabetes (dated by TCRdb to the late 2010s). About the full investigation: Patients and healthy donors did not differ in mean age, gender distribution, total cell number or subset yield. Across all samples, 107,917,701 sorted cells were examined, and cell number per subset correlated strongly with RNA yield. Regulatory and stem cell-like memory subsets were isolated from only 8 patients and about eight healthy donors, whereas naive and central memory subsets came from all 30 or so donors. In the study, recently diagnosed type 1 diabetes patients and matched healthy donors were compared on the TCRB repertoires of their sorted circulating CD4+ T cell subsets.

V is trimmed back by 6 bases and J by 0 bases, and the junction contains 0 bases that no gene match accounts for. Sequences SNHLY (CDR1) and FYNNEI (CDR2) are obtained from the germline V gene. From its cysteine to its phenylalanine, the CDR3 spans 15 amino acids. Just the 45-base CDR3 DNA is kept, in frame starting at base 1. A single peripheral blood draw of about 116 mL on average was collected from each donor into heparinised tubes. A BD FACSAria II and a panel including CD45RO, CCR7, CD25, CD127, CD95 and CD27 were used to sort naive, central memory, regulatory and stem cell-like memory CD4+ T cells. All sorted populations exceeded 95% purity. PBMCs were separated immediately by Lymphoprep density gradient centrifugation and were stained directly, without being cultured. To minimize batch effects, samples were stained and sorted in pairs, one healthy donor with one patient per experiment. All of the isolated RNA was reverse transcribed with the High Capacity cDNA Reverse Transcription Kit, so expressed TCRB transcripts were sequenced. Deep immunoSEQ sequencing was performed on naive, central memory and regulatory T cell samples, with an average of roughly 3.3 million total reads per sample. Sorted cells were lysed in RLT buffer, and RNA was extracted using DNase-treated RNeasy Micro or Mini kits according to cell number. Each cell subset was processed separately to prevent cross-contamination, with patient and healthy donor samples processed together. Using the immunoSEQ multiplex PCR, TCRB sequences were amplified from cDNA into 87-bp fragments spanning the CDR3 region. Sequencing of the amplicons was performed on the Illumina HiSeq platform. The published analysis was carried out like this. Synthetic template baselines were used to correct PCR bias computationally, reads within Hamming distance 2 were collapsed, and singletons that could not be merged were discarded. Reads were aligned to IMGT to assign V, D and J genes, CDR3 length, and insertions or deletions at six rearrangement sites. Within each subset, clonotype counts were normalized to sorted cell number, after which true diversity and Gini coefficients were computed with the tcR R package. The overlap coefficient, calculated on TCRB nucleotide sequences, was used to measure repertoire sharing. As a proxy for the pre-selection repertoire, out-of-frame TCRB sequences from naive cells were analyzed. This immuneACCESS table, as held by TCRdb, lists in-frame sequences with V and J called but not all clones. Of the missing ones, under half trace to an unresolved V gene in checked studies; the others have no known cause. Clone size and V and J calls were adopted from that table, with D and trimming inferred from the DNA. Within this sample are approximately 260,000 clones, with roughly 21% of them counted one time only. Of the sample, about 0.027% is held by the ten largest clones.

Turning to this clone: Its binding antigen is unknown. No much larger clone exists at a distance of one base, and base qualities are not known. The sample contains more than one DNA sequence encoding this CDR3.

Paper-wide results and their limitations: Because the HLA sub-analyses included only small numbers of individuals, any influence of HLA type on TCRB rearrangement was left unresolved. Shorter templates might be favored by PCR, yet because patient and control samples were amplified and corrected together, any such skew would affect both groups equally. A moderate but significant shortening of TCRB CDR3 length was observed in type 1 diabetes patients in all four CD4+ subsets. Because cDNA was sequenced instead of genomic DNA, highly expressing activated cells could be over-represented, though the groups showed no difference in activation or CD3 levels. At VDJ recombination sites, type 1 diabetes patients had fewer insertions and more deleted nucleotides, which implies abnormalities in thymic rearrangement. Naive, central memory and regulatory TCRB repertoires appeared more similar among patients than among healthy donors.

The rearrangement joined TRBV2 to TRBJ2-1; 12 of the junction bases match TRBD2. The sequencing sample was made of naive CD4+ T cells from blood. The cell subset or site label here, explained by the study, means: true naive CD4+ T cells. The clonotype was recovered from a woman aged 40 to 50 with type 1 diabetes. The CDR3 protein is CASRGLAGSYNEQFF. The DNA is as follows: TGTGCCAGCAGGGGACTAGCGGGCTCCTACAATGAGCAGTTCTTC.